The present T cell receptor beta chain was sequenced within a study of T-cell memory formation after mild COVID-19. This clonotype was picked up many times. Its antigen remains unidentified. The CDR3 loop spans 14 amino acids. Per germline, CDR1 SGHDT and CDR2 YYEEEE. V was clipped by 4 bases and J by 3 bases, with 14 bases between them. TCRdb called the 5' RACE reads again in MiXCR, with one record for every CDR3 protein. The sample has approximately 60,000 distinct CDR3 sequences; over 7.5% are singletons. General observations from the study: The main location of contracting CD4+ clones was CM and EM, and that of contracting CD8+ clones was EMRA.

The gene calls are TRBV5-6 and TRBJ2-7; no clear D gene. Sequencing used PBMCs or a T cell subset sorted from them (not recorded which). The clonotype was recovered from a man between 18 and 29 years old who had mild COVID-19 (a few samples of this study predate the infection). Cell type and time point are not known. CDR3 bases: TGTGCCAGCAGCCCGGCCGGGCGCCACTACGAGCAGTACGTC. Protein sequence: CASSPAGRHYEQYV.